Reported below is one T cell receptor beta chain. This clone appeared a few times. Its antigen is not yet known. Nothing much larger sits one base from this clone, and base qualities are not available. The time point label here, explained by the study, means: about 28 days (+/-7) after the second vaccine dose. AZD1222 recipients with second doses at about 4 weeks or about 12 weeks were pooled, because spike-specific TCR depth and breadth did not differ between schedules. Vaccinee samples came from UK trials COV001 and COV002, including a single-blind randomized controlled phase 2/3 trial of AZD1222 (ChAdOx1 nCoV-19) in healthy adults. For TCRbeta chain sequencing, PBMC samples were collected from trial participants at day 0 and at day 28 after the second dose. The data derive from a study of T cell responses to AZD1222 COVID-19 vaccine (dated by TCRdb to the early 2020s). General notes on the study: A total of more than 230 trial participants underwent TCR sequencing, of whom more than 200 had received two doses of AZD1222 and about 25 had received two doses of the MenACWY control vaccine. Trial participants were enrolled by age into 18-55, 56-69 and 70-plus year subgroups, with approximately 150, 30 and 60 TCR-sequenced participants respectively.

The germline V gene (reference sequence) provides CDR1 MNHEY and CDR2 SMNVEV. From V the trimming removes 3 bases and from J it removes 4 bases, while the gene matches leave 12 bases of the junction unaccounted for. The CDR3 numbers 17 residues from cysteine through phenylalanine. The retained sequence is limited to the CDR3, 51 bases, with the frame set at the first base. The CDR3 regions of human TCRbeta chains were subjected to immunosequencing. Regarding the original processing steps: Repertoire TCRs were matched against a reference library of SARS-CoV-2-specific TCRs generated with the MIRA antigen-specificity platform. Breadth was defined as the fraction of unique TCRs that were SARS-CoV-2-associated, and depth was defined as the fraction of total T cells that were SARS-CoV-2-associated. Using the MIRA data, every spike-specific TCR was mapped to the spike region that the TCR reacted to and assigned to either a CD4 or a CD8 class. Log10-transformed breadth and depth values were compared by one-way ANOVA with Sidak's multiple comparisons tests. As stored in TCRdb, this immuneACCESS dataset retains in-frame rearrangements with V and J assigned. A fraction of the clones does not appear; measured against another copy, unresolved V genes explain less than half of the discrepancy, and the remainder lacks a known reason. The D gene and trimming were derived from the DNA, and the V and J assignments and clone size from that table. The sample yields 100,000 to 150,000 clones; around 83% were counted once. The top ten hold almost 4.5% of the sample.

Results the study describes overall, beyond this receptor: The 56-69-year group was small, and its depth increase did not reach significance, likely because of low power. Nearly half of unique spike-specific TCRs reportedly recognized epitopes outside regions mutated in the B.1.351 and B.1.1.7 variants. Conclusions about previously exposed vaccinees are limited because only five to seven AZD1222 recipients were SARS-CoV-2 seropositive at baseline. Vaccine-associated CD4 TCRs spanned the whole spike protein, with dominant responses in regions 160-218 and 743-854. Because no day 14 peak-response samples were available, repertoires were characterized only after the peak T cell response. A significant rise in spike-specific TCR breadth and depth was observed after two AZD1222 doses relative to day 0 and relative to MenACWY recipients. Participants were mostly white British, with more females than males. The authors suggested clonal diversity may have been underestimated.

This sample comprised peripheral blood, obtained 28 days after the second AZD1222 dose. This receptor was identified in an adult who received the AZD1222 COVID-19 vaccine. The chain was built from TRBV27 and TRBJ1-2, with TRBD1 matching 9 junction bases. The CDR3 sequence is CASSLNNAGTGIYGYTF. The nucleotide sequence reads as follows: TGTGCCAGCAGTTTGAACAACGCCGGGACAGGGATCTATGGCTACACCTTC.